This T cell receptor (beta chain) was documented in a study of cytomegalovirus exposure and HLA in healthy donors. Overall study results and limits: In vitro testing confirmed a few CMV-associated chains as specific for CMV antigens. According to a subsequent analysis, TCR clusters from the first cohort were inclined to appear together in the 110 or so validation repertoires. The classifier was said to identify cytomegalovirus status with high specificity and sensitivity.

V was clipped by 9 bases and J by 2 bases; unmatched bases: 5. The germline gives CDR1 MDHEN, CDR2 SYDVKM. CDR3 length: 14 residues. Separate from the roughly 700-subject first cohort was the approximately 120-subject validation cohort, to which the donors belonged. This clone was seen more than once but under ten times. Its matching antigen is unknown. Clones were read by immunoSEQ multiplex PCR, and TCRdb kept only the in-frame ones, dropping some. This sample has some 240,000 clones, with approximately 86% found just once. This chain uses TRBV28 with TRBJ2-7; TRBD2 agrees at 12 bases. The sample consisted of PBMCs. The TCR comes from a woman in her twenties or thirties in good health and CMV-seropositive. The CDR3 sequence is CASGTSGYTYEQYF. CDR3 in DNA: TGTGCCAGTGGGACTAGCGGGTACACCTACGAGCAGTACTTC.